The next 5 T cell receptor beta chains were all read from a single sample in a study of cytomegalovirus exposure and HLA in healthy donors (dated by TCRdb to the late 2010s). Libraries were prepared through the immunoSEQ multiplex PCR assay. For the multiplex PCR, a mixture combining 60 forward primers for TCR Vbeta segments and 13 reverse primers for TCR Jbeta segments was used. Not all clones reach the TCRdb copy of this immuneACCESS table, which keeps in-frame sequences only. Checked studies attribute under half of the gap to unresolved V genes and leave the rest unexplained. Recorded for this sample are about 110,000 clones; around 80% of them occurred a single time. The ten most abundant clones make up approximately 5.6% of the sample. Sequenced material: PBMCs. These receptors originate from a man under 40 in good health and CMV-seropositive.

CDR3 DNA: TGTGCCTGGAGTGGTGGAGACAGTCTTAATGAAAAACTGTTTTTT. This sequence encodes CAWSGGDSLNEKLFF. This chain joins TRBV30 and TRBJ1-4, with D tentatively TRBD1 (5 bases). Per germline, CDR1 GTSNPN and CDR2 SVGIG (reference sequence). This CDR3 is 15 amino acids long. V was pared by 1 base and J by 4 bases, with 13 bases between. Supplemented by reference TRBV30 and TRBJ1-4, the full variable domain reads SQTIHQWPATLVQPVGSPLSLECTVEGTSNPNLYWYRQAAGRGLQLLFYSVGIGQISSEVPQNLSASRPQDRQFILSSKKLLLSDSGFYLCAWSGGDSLNEKLFFGSGTQLSVL.

This chain links TRBV6-4 with TRBJ2-5; 9 bases line up with TRBD2. The J call is in doubt because the DNA end fits TRBJ2-7 better. Germline V gene sequence: CDR1 MRHNA, CDR2 SNTAGT. The CDR3 sequence is 16 residues long. CDR3 residues: CASSDILAGTGYEQYF. In DNA, the CDR3 is TGTGCCAGCAGTGATATACTAGCGGGTACGGGGTACGAGCAGTACTTC.

This clone came up once. This rearrangement joins TRBV6-5 to TRBJ1-2; TRBD1 agrees at 8 bases. V shed 6 bases and J 8 bases; nucleotides not matched to a gene: 11. The CDR3 sequence is 14 residues long. Germline V gene data show CDR1 as MNHEY and CDR2 as SVGAGI. CDR3 region: CASSLMGQDAGYTF. DNA of the CDR3: TGTGCCAGCAGCCTAATGGGACAGGATGCGGGCTACACCTTC.

This rearrangement joins TRBV18 to TRBJ2-3; 12 bases agree with TRBD2. V trimming: 2 bases; J trimming: 1 base; junction bases outside the gene matches: 10. The CDR3 is 19 residues long. The germline V gene encodes CDR1 KGHSH and CDR2 LQKENI. In DNA form, the CDR3 reads TGTGCCAGCTCACCAAGAAGGCTAGCGGGGGGGCAAGGCACAGATACGCAGTATTTT. Residues: CASSPRRLAGGQGTDTQYF. The full variable domain, in which reference TRBV18 and TRBJ2-3 provide the parts outside the CDR3, is NAGVMQNPRHLVRRRGQEARLRCSPMKGHSHVYWYRQLPEEGLKFMVYLQKENIIDESGMPKERFSAEFPKEGPSILRIQQVVRGDSAAYFCASSPRRLAGGQGTDTQYFGPGTRLTVL.

The rearrangement uses TRBV10-1 and TRBJ2-5, with TRBD2 as a possible D gene (5 bases). Looked up from germline, CDR1 is WNHNN and CDR2 is SYGVQD (reference sequence). V was clipped by 4 bases and J by 4 bases, with 13 bases between them. The CDR3 loop spans 14 amino acids. CDR3 DNA: TGCGCCAGCAGTGCAAGCCCCCGGGGAGAGACCCAGTACTTC. Translating it yields CASSASPRGETQYF.